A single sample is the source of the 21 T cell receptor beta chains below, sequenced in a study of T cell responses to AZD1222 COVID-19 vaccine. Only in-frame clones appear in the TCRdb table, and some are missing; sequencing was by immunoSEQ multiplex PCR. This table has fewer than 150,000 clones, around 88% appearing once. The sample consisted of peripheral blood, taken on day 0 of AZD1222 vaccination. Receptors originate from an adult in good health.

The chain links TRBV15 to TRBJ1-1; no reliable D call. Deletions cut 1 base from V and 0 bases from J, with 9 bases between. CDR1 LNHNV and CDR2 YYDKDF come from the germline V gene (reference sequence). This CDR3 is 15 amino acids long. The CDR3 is CATSRAGKMNTEAFF. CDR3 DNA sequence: TGTGCCACCAGCAGAGCGGGCAAGATGAACACTGAAGCTTTCTTT.

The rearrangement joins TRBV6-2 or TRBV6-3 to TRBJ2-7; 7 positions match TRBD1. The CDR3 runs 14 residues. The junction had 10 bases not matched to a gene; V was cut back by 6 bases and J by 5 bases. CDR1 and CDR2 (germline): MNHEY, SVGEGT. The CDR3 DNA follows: TGTGCCAGCAGCTCCGGGACAGCAACGAACGAGCAGTACTTC. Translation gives CASSSGTATNEQYF.

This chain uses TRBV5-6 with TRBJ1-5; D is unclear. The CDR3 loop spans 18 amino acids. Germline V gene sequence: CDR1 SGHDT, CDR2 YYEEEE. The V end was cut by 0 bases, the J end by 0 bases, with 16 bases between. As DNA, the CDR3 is TGTGCCAGCAGCTTGGGAGTGGGTAGTCTTAATAGCAATCAGCCCCAGCATTTT. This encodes CASSLGVGSLNSNQPQHF.

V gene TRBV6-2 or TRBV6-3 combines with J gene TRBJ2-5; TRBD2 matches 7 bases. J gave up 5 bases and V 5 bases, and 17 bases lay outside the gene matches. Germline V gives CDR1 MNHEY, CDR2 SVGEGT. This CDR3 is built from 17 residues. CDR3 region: CASSQPLGGGPWETQYF. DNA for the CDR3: TGTGCCAGCAGTCAGCCCTTGGGCGGGGGTCCGTGGGAGACCCAGTACTTC.

The CDR3: CASSQIEGREQYF. As DNA, the CDR3 is TGTGCCAGCAGTCAAATTGAGGGTCGCGAGCAGTACTTC. The chain joins TRBV27 to TRBJ2-7; possible D gene TRBD2, 5 bases. Trimming pared 5 bases from V and 6 bases from J, leaving 14 bases between. Per germline, CDR1 MNHEY and CDR2 SMNVEV (reference sequence). CDR3 length: 13 residues.

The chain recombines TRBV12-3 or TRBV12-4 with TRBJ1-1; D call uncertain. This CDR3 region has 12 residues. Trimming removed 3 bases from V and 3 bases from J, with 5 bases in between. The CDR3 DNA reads TGTGCCAGCAGTTTCTCGCACACTGAAGCTTTCTTT. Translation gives CASSFSHTEAFF.

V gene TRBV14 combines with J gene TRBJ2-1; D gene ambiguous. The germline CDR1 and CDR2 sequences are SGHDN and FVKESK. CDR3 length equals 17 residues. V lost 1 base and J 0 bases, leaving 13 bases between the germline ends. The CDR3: CASSQVTVLSSYNEQFF. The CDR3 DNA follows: TGTGCCAGCAGCCAAGTTACCGTCCTAAGCTCCTACAATGAGCAGTTCTTC.

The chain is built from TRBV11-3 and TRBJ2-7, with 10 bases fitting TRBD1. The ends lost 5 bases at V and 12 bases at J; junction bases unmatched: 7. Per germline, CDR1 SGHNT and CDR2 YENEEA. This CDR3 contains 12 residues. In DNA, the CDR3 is TGTGCCAGCAGCCGGGACAGGGGTGAGGTGTACTTC. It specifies CASSRDRGEVYF.

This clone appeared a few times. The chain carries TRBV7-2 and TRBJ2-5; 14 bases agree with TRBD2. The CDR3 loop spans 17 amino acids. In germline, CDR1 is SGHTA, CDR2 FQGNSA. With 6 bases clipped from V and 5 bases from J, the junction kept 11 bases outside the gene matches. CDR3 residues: CASRHTGTSGRRETQYF. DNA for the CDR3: TGTGCCAGCAGACACACCGGGACTAGCGGGAGACGGGAGACCCAGTACTTC.

CDR3: CASSSQVGELFF. The CDR3, as DNA: TGTGCCAGCAGCTCCCAGGTCGGGGAGCTGTTTTTT. The V call is TRBV7-2, the J call TRBJ2-2, with no clear D. V gave up 4 bases and J gave up 7 bases, with 7 bases separating them. CDR1 is SGHTA and CDR2 is FQGNSA in the germline V gene. The length of the CDR3 is 12 residues.

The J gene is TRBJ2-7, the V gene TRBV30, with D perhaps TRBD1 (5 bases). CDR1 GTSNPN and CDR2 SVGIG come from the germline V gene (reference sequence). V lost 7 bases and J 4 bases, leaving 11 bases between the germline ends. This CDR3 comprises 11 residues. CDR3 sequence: CAYDRGYEQYF. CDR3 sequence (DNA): TGTGCCTATGACAGAGGATACGAGCAGTACTTC.

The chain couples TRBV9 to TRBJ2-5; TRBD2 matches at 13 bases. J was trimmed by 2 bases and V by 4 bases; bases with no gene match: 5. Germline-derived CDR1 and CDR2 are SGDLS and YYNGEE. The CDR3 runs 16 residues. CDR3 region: CASSPRTSGGQETQYF. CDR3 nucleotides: TGTGCCAGCAGCCCGCGGACTAGCGGGGGACAAGAGACCCAGTACTTC.

As DNA, the CDR3 is TGTGCCAGCAGCTTATTCAGGTTTTCCACAGATACGCAGTATTTT. Amino acids: CASSLFRFSTDTQYF. The rearrangement links TRBV7-8 to TRBJ2-3; unclear D gene. Germline CDR1 and CDR2: SGHVS and FQNEAQ. CDR3 size: 15 residues. Trimming left V 2 bases short and J 2 bases short, with 11 bases between.

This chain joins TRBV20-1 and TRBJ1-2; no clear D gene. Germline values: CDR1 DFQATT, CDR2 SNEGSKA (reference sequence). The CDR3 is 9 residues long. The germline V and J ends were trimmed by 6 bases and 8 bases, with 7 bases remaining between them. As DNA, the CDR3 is TGCAGTGCGAGACGGGGCTACACCTTC. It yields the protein CSARRGYTF.

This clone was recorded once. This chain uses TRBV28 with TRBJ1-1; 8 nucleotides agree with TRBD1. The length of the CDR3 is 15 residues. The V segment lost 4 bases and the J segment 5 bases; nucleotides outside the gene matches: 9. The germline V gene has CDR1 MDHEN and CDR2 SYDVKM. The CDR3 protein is CASSSLQGAGTEAFF. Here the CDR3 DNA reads TGTGCCAGCAGTTCCCTCCAGGGGGCAGGGACTGAAGCTTTCTTT.

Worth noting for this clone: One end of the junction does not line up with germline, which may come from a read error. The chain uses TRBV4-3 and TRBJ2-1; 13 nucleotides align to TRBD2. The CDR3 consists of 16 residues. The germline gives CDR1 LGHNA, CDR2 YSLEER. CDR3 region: CASSLGTSGNYDEQFF. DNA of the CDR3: TGCGCCAGCAGCCTCGGGACTAGCGGGAACTACGATGAGCAGTTCTTC.

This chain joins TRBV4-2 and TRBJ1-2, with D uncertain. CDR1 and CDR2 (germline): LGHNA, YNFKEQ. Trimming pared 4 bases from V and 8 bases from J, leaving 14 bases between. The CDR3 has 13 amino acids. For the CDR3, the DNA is TGTGCCAGCAGCCCTTTTGAAGGCGAAGGCTACACCTTC. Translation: CASSPFEGEGYTF.

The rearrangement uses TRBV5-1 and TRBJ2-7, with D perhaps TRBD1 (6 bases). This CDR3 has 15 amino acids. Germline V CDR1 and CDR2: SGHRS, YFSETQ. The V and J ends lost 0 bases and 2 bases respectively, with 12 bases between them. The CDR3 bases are TGCGCCAGCAGCTTGGCCAACGCAGGGGCCTACGAGCAGTACTTC. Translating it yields CASSLANAGAYEQYF. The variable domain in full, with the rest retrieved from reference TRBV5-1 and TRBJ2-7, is KAGVTQTPRYLIKTRGQQVTLSCSPISGHRSVSWYQQTPGQGLQFLFEYFSETQRNKGNFPGRFSGRQFSNSRSEMNVSTLELGDSALYLCASSLANAGAYEQYFGPGTRLTVT.

The CDR3 nucleotides read TGTGCCTGGGTGGGACAGGGGGGCCTGAACACTGAAGCTTTCTTT. It is translated as CAWVGQGGLNTEAFF. J is TRBJ1-1 and V is TRBV30; 11 nucleotides line up with TRBD1. CDR3 length equals 15 residues. Germline values: CDR1 GTSNPN, CDR2 SVGIG (reference sequence). With V trimmed by 5 bases and J by 0 bases, 5 bases remained unmatched.

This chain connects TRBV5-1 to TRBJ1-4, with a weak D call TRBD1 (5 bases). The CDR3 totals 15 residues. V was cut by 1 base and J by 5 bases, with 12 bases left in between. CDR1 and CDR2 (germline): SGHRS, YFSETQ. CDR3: CASSLQGAANEKLFF. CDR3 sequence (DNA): TGCGCCAGCAGCTTGCAAGGGGCGGCCAATGAAAAACTGTTTTTT. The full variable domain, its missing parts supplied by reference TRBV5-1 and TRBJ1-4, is KAGVTQTPRYLIKTRGQQVTLSCSPISGHRSVSWYQQTPGQGLQFLFEYFSETQRNKGNFPGRFSGRQFSNSRSEMNVSTLELGDSALYLCASSLQGAANEKLFFGSGTQLSVL.

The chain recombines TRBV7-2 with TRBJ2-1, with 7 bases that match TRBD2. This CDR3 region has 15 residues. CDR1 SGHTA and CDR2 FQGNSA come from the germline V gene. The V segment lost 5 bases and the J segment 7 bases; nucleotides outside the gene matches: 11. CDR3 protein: CASSHRGGIRNEQFF. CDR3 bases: TGTGCCAGCAGCCATCGCGGGGGAATACGGAATGAGCAGTTCTTC.